Following are 20 T cell receptor beta chains from one sample sequenced in a study of immune heterogeneity within non-small cell lung tumors. Multiplex PCR amplified the TCR beta CDR3 region. Its first round ran for nine to eleven cycles with 32 V and 13 J primers. TCRdb re-called the multiplex PCR reads through MiXCR, storing one row per CDR3 protein. The table lists tens of thousands of distinct CDR3 sequences, less than 35% of them singletons. Bulk tumor genomic DNA (approximately 600 ng per sample) served as template. Several spatially distant biopsies were obtained per primary tumor intraoperatively. Patients had untreated, newly diagnosed non-small cell lung cancer and underwent curative surgery. Sequenced: lung tumor tissue. Every receptor here comes from a man aged 35-49 years with non-small cell lung cancer.

This clonotype was picked up a small number of times. The CDR3 reads CASSLDYTDTQYF. The DNA for the CDR3 is TGTGCCAGCAGCTTAGACTACACAGATACGCAGTATTTT. V is TRBV7-3 and J is TRBJ2-3; possibly TRBD2 for D (5 bases). Germline V lookup: CDR1 SGHTA, CDR2 FQGTGA. The length of the CDR3 is 13 residues. Trimming took 2 bases from V and 2 from J, leaving 5 bases between them.

The rearrangement joins TRBV7-8 to TRBJ1-1; no definite D call. V dropped 1 base and J dropped 6 bases, with 15 bases sitting between them. Germline V lookup: CDR1 SGHVS, CDR2 FQNEAQ. The CDR3 is 15 amino acids. CDR3 in amino acids: CASSLGAFLSSEAFF. CDR3 sequence (DNA): TGTGCCAGCAGCTTAGGAGCTTTTTTAAGTTCTGAAGCTTTCTTT. The full variable domain, with the rest looked up from reference TRBV7-8 and TRBJ1-1, is GAGVSQSPRYKVAKRGQDVALRCDPISGHVSLFWYQQALGQGPEFLTYFQNEAQLDKSGLPSDRFFAERPEGSVSTLKIQRTQQEDSAVYLCASSLGAFLSSEAFFGQGTRLTVV.

By proportion, this clonotype is medium-sized. This chain connects TRBV12-3 or TRBV12-4 to TRBJ1-3, with no clear D. The CDR3 extends over 14 amino acids. Trimming removed 3 bases at V and 2 bases at J, with 8 bases between. The CDR3 region has the DNA TGTGCCAGCAGTTTGACGACCCCTGGAAACACCATATATTTT. Translating it yields CASSLTTPGNTIYF.

This clonotype occurred many times. The rearrangement joins TRBV28 to TRBJ1-6; D is perhaps TRBD1 (5 bases). The CDR3 is 14 amino acids. Between the trimmed V and J ends, which lost 7 bases and 8 bases, there was a span of 15 bases. Germline values: CDR1 MDHEN, CDR2 SYDVKM. This chain's CDR3 is CASTVRARDSPLHF. CDR3 bases: TGTGCCAGCACCGTCAGGGCTAGGGATTCACCCCTCCACTTT.

The chain uses TRBV7-8 and TRBJ2-3, with D possibly TRBD2 on 6 matching bases. Germline V lookup: CDR1 SGHVS, CDR2 FQNEAQ. The V end was cut by 4 bases, the J end by 2 bases, with 13 bases between. The CDR3 length is 15 residues. CDR3 sequence (DNA): TGTGCCAGCAGCTGGCTAGCGTGCTACACAGATACGCAGTATTTT. This codes for CASSWLACYTDTQYF.

This clonotype was seen once. A read error is possible here, since a much larger clone lies one base away. The gene calls are TRBV12-3 or TRBV12-4 and TRBJ2-7, with a weak D call TRBD2 (6 bases). The V and J ends lost 3 bases and 4 bases respectively, with 10 bases between them. The CDR3 sequence is 13 residues long. CDR3 DNA sequence: TGTGCCAGCAGTTTGACTAGAAGGTACGAGCAGTACGTC. Translating gives CASSLTRRYEQYV.

As for this clonotype: This may arise from a read error, as a much more abundant clone is one base away. This chain joins TRBV7-8 and TRBJ2-7; 8 nucleotides match TRBD2. Germline V gives CDR1 SGHVS, CDR2 FQNEAQ. CDR3 length equals 14 residues. CDR3 bases: TGTGCCAGCGGCTTGGAAGCGGGAGTGGGCGAGCAGTACTTC. Amino acids: CASGLEAGVGEQYF. Full variable domain (rest looked up from reference TRBV7-8 and TRBJ2-7): GAGVSQSPRYKVAKRGQDVALRCDPISGHVSLFWYQQALGQGPEFLTYFQNEAQLDKSGLPSDRFFAERPEGSVSTLKIQRTQQEDSAVYLCASGLEAGVGEQYFGPGTRLTVT.

A few counts support this clonotype. The chain employs TRBV3-2 and TRBJ1-1. TRBV3-2 is tagged as a pseudogene. This CDR3 has 14 residues. CDR3 protein: CASNKTLNGTEAFF. The CDR3 DNA is TGTGCCAGCAACAAAACCCTTAACGGGACTGAAGCTTTCTTT.

J is TRBJ2-5 and V is TRBV6-5; D is possibly TRBD1 (5 bases). Looked up from germline, CDR1 is MNHEY and CDR2 is SVGAGI. This CDR3 has 13 residues. Trimming took off 2 bases at V and 5 bases at J, with 9 bases between the two ends. The CDR3 sequence: CASSYGRAETQYF. Written as DNA, the CDR3 is TGTGCCAGCAGTTACGGCAGGGCGGAGACCCAGTACTTC.

Remarks on this clonotype: A read error may be the cause here, since a much bigger clone is one base away. The chain couples TRBV18 to TRBJ2-7; 7 nucleotides line up with TRBD2. The germline V gene has CDR1 KGHSH and CDR2 LQKENI. CDR3 length: 13 amino acids. CDR3 sequence (DNA): TGTGCCAGCTCACCGGGGGGGTCCTGCGAGCAGTACTTC. Amino acid sequence: CASSPGGSCEQYF.

This clonotype was recorded a few times. The chain links TRBV20-1 to TRBJ2-2, with 9 bases matching TRBD2. CDR3 size: 15 residues. J was trimmed by 5 bases and V by 3 bases; bases with no gene match: 7. Germline CDR1 and CDR2: DFQATT and SNEGSKA (reference sequence). CDR3 DNA: TGCAGTGCTAGGCGACTAGCGGCAGAAACCGGGGAGCTGTTTTTT. Protein sequence: CSARRLAAETGELFF.

This rearrangement joins TRBV7-3 to TRBJ2-1, with 7 bases matching TRBD1. After removal of 3 bases from V and 4 bases from J, the junction contained 15 bases not matched to a gene. The CDR3 has 18 amino acids. Germline CDR1 SGHTA, CDR2 FQGTGA. DNA for the CDR3: TGTGCCAGCAGCTTCACCCGGATGGACGGGACAGCGTACAATGAGCAGTTCTTC. Translated: CASSFTRMDGTAYNEQFF.

This clonotype was counted at least ten times. The chain links TRBV11-3 to TRBJ1-3; D is unresolved. V was trimmed by 4 bases and J by 0 bases, leaving 13 bases between them. The CDR3 spans 16 residues. Germline V gives CDR1 SGHNT, CDR2 YENEEA. Here the CDR3 DNA reads TGTGCCAGCAGCTCCAGGAAGTACAGCTCTGGAAACACCATATATTTT. This translates into CASSSRKYSSGNTIYF.

This clonotype was recorded many times. The chain links TRBV18 to TRBJ2-7, with 9 bases lining up with TRBD2. The germline CDR1 and CDR2 sequences are KGHSH and LQKENI. This CDR3 region has 15 residues. The junction had 8 bases not matched to a gene; V was cut back by 0 bases and J by 8 bases. CDR3 sequence (DNA): TGTGCCAGCTCACCACCGGTGGCGGGAGGGCCACAGCAGTACTTC. This sequence encodes CASSPPVAGGPQQYF.

In the case of this clonotype: Mismatch with germline at one junction end may stem from a read error. V gene TRBV7-8 combines with J gene TRBJ2-7; 11 nucleotides match TRBD2. Per the germline V gene, CDR1 is SGHVS and CDR2 is FQNEAQ. This CDR3 has 15 amino acids. CDR3 sequence reads: CARSSSSGRPYEQYF. The CDR3 nucleotides read TGTGCCAGGAGCTCATCTAGCGGGAGGCCCTATGAGCAGTACTTC.

This clonotype has just one count. A much larger clone lies a single base off, so this may be a read error. The genes are TRBV2 and TRBJ2-7; perhaps TRBD2 as D (5 bases). Germline CDR1 is SNHLY and CDR2 is FYNNEI. The CDR3 has 17 residues. The CDR3 DNA reads as TGTGCCAGCAGTGGGGTTTGGGCTATCGGGATTTCCTACAAGCAGTACTTC. Translation: CASSGVWAIGISYKQYF.

This clonotype was seen a few times. V and J are TRBV7-2 and TRBJ2-5; possible D gene TRBD1, 8 bases. V lost 2 bases and J 5 bases, leaving 15 bases between the germline ends. The CDR3 length is 15 residues. Germline lookup yields CDR1 SGHTA and CDR2 FQGNSA. The CDR3 spells CASSLPTGGGETQYF. CDR3 nucleotides: TGTGCCAGCAGCTTACCAACAGGGGGAGGGGAGACCCAGTACTTC.

This clonotype has just a few counts. One base away lies a much larger clone, so this may be a sequencing read error. V and J are TRBV2 and TRBJ2-3, with D possibly being TRBD1 (5 bases). The CDR3 contains 14 residues. With 7 bases removed from V and 4 bases from J, the gap between germline ends came to 15 bases. Germline assignment: CDR1 SNHLY and CDR2 FYNNEI. Here the CDR3 reads CASTLDISSDTQYF. The CDR3 region has the DNA TGTGCCAGCACCCTGGACATAAGCTCAGATACGCAGTATTTT.

Comment on this clonotype: This may come from a read error, since a much larger clone is one base off. The V call is TRBV19, the J call TRBJ1-2; no clear D. V dropped 9 bases and J dropped 7 bases, with 21 bases sitting between them. Germline CDR1 reads LNHDA; CDR2 reads SQIVND (reference sequence). The CDR3 totals 14 residues. CDR3 bases: TGTGCCAGCCTCCTGACAACTTCTTTAGGTGGCTACACCTTC. Translation: CASLLTTSLGGYTF.

This clonotype was seen a handful of times. DNA for the CDR3: TGTGCCAGCAGTCCCCGGGGCCGAAGGGATGAGCAGTTCTTC. Protein sequence: CASSPRGRRDEQFF. The chain has TRBV27 and TRBJ2-1, with D possibly being TRBD1 or TRBD2 (5 bases each). This CDR3 has 14 residues. The germline V and J ends were trimmed by 5 bases and 8 bases, with 16 bases remaining between them. Germline V gives CDR1 MNHEY, CDR2 SMNVEV (reference sequence).